The clone carrying this T cell receptor beta chain was seen only once. The data derive from a study of blood T cell repertoires in COVID-19. Whole-study context: Samples taken during acute and convalescent COVID-19 were collected in the United States, Italy and Spain.

Study processing details: Estimates of nucleated cell counts were drawn from the amplification of reference gene primers. Profiling relied on immunoSEQ multiplex PCR, and the TCRdb table lists in-frame clones only, not all of them. The V and J calls and clone size are taken from that table; D and trimming were inferred from the DNA. This table has roughly 190,000 clones, less than 90% appearing once. The CDR3 is 16 residues long. The J segment lost 0 bases and the V segment lost 1 base, leaving 2 bases of the junction unmatched. Germline CDR1 SGHNT, CDR2 YYREEE (reference sequence). The chain couples TRBV5-4 to TRBJ1-4; TRBD1 aligns across 8 bases. The sample taken for sequencing was peripheral blood. The TCR originated in a woman in her thirties or forties with acute or convalescent COVID-19. CDR3 sequence: CASSLQGAATNEKLFF. CDR3 DNA sequence: TGTGCCAGCAGCTTGCAGGGGGCCGCAACTAATGAAAAACTGTTTTTT. Filled out from reference TRBV5-4 and TRBJ1-4, the complete variable domain reads ETGVTQSPTHLIKTRGQQVTLRCSSQSGHNTVSWYQQALGQGPQFIFQYYREEENGRGNFPPRFSGLQFPNYSSELNVNALELDDSALYLCASSLQGAATNEKLFFGSGTQLSVL.